A single sample gave rise to the 26 T cell receptor beta chains below, sequenced in a study of radiotherapy plus CTLA-4 blockade in lung cancer. Clones were sequenced by immunoSEQ multiplex PCR, and TCRdb holds only the in-frame ones, with some missing. The sample yields 83,000 or so clones, roughly four fifths seen once. Sequenced here: peripheral blood, sampled from a patient treated with radiotherapy plus ipilimumab. The origin of the receptors is a human donor with non-small cell lung cancer who had stable disease on radiotherapy plus ipilimumab.

V is TRBV19 and J is TRBJ2-7, with unresolved D. The germline V gene encodes CDR1 LNHDA and CDR2 SQIVND (reference sequence). V lost 0 bases and J lost 3, with 12 bases in between. This CDR3 spans 15 amino acids. CDR3 sequence reads: CASSIDTGPGYEQYF. CDR3 DNA sequence: TGTGCCAGTAGTATAGATACTGGACCGGGCTACGAGCAGTACTTC.

CDR3 DNA sequence: TGTGCCAGCAGCCCCAGGAGGGGATCAGTCGATAATTCACCCCTCCACTTT. This codes for CASSPRRGSVDNSPLHF. The chain links TRBV7-9 to TRBJ1-6; maybe TRBD1 (5 bases). CDR3 size: 17 residues. From germline, CDR1 is SEHNR and CDR2 FQNEAQ (reference sequence). V lost 5 bases and J lost 5, with 19 bases in between.

This clone was seen a single time. The CDR3 coding sequence is TGTGCCAGCAGTAATAACAGGGTTGGAAGCTCCTACGAGCAGTACTTC. It encodes CASSNNRVGSSYEQYF. V and J are TRBV2 and TRBJ2-7, with a possible D match to TRBD1 (6 bases). With 5 bases removed from V and 0 bases from J, the gap between germline ends came to 17 bases. The V gene's germline CDR1 is SNHLY and CDR2 FYNNEI. The CDR3 has 16 amino acids.

This sequence joins TRBV29-1 and TRBJ1-2; tentatively, D is TRBD1 (5 bases). Trimming removed 6 bases from V and 4 bases from J, with 15 bases in between. The CDR3 totals 13 residues. Germline V gene sequence: CDR1 SQVTM, CDR2 ANQGSEA. CDR3 sequence reads: CSVELQGFYGYTF. Here the CDR3 DNA reads TGCAGCGTCGAGCTGCAGGGATTCTATGGCTACACCTTC. The full variable domain, with the rest looked up from reference TRBV29-1 and TRBJ1-2, is SAVISQKPSRDICQRGTSLTIQCQVDSQVTMMFWYRQQPGQSLTLIATANQGSEATYESGFVIDKFPISRPNLTFSTLTVSNMSPEDSSIYLCSVELQGFYGYTFGSGTRLTVV.

The V call is TRBV4-1, the J call TRBJ2-5; D is ambiguous. The germline V gene has CDR1 MGHRA and CDR2 YSYEKL. V lost 6 bases and J 5 bases, leaving 10 bases between the germline ends. CDR3 length: 12 residues. The DNA for the CDR3 is TGCGCCAGCAGTCGAATCGGTGAGACCCAGTACTTC. The encoded protein is CASSRIGETQYF.

The rearrangement links TRBV7-9 to TRBJ2-5, with D maybe TRBD1 (6 bases). The CDR3 covers 14 residues. V was pared by 6 bases and J by 2 bases, with 13 bases between. Germline V gene data show CDR1 as SEHNR and CDR2 as FQNEAQ (reference sequence). Here the CDR3 DNA reads TGTGCCAGCAGGACCGGGACACATCAAGAGACCCAGTACTTC. Encoded protein: CASRTGTHQETQYF. The full variable domain, its missing parts supplied by reference TRBV7-9 and TRBJ2-5, is DTGVSQNPRHKITKRGQNVTFRCDPISEHNRLYWYRQTLGQGPEFLTYFQNEAQLEKSRLLSDRFSAERPKGSFSTLEIQRTEQGDSAMYLCASRTGTHQETQYFGPGTRLLVL.

This chain uses TRBV7-9 with TRBJ2-5; D not resolved. CDR1 and CDR2 (germline): SEHNR, FQNEAQ (reference sequence). Trimming took 4 bases from V and 3 from J, leaving 12 bases between them. CDR3 length: 14 residues. The DNA of the CDR3 is TGTGCCAGCAGCTATCTAGGCTCCGAAGAGACCCAGTACTTC. Translated: CASSYLGSEETQYF.

V and J are TRBV7-3 and TRBJ2-6; no reliable D call. The CDR3 consists of 17 residues. Germline V gene lookup returns CDR1 SGHTA and CDR2 FQGTGA. V lost 1 base and J lost 0, with 10 bases in between. The CDR3 region is CASSLKSVDSGANVLTF. The CDR3 bases are TGTGCCAGCAGCTTAAAGTCAGTAGACTCTGGGGCCAACGTCCTGACTTTC.

The chain carries TRBV5-6 and TRBJ1-3; D not certain. The V end was cut by 2 bases, the J end by 6 bases, with 12 bases between. This CDR3 comprises 14 residues. Germline V gene sequence: CDR1 SGHDT, CDR2 YYEEEE. CDR3 sequence: CASSLSGLTNTIYF. In DNA form, the CDR3 reads TGTGCCAGCAGCTTATCGGGGTTGACAAACACCATATATTTT.

V and J are TRBV28 and TRBJ2-5; tentative D call: TRBD2 (7 bases). The tail of the sequence fits TRBJ2-7 better, so the J call may be wrong. This CDR3 has 14 amino acids. CDR1 is MDHEN, CDR2 SYDVKM, per germline. CDR3 sequence: CASSPYRGAREQYF. CDR3 bases: TGTGCCAGCAGTCCATATCGGGGGGCACGCGAGCAGTACTTC.

The chain employs TRBV11-2 and TRBJ1-6, with a weak D call TRBD1 (6 bases). The CDR3 spans 15 residues. V was cut by 4 bases and J by 7 bases, with 14 bases left in between. Germline-derived CDR1 and CDR2 are SGHAT and FQNNGV. The CDR3 sequence: CASSSSRGRNSPLHF. The CDR3 nucleotides are TGTGCCAGCAGCTCCTCTCGGGGGCGGAATTCACCCCTCCACTTT.

The chain recombines TRBV19 with TRBJ2-3; 10 nucleotides line up with TRBD2. V shed 3 bases, J shed 1 base, and the junction held 13 bases outside the gene matches. The CDR3 sequence is 19 residues long. Per the germline V gene, CDR1 is LNHDA and CDR2 is SQIVND (reference sequence). The CDR3 bases are TGTGCCAGTAGTATTGTTCTAGCGGGGGTCTCCTCGCGCACAGATACGCAGTATTTT. Its protein is CASSIVLAGVSSRTDTQYF.

The table lists this clone with a few counts. CDR3: CASSPSSGRNADTQYF. CDR3 bases: TGTGCCAGTAGCCCCAGTAGCGGGAGAAACGCAGATACGCAGTATTTT. The chain joins TRBV19 to TRBJ2-3; 9 nucleotides align to TRBD2. From germline, CDR1 is LNHDA and CDR2 SQIVND (reference sequence). The V segment lost 6 bases and the J segment 4 bases; nucleotides outside the gene matches: 11. CDR3 length: 16 residues.

This chain links TRBV9 with TRBJ2-2; 13 nucleotides line up with TRBD2. Trimming cost V 4 bases and J 5 bases; bases outside gene matches: 14. CDR1 is SGDLS and CDR2 is YYNGEE in the germline V gene. The CDR3 covers 19 residues. CDR3 amino acids: CASSPGTSGIFRRTGELFF. In DNA, the CDR3 is TGTGCCAGCAGCCCGGGGACTAGCGGGATTTTTCGCCGGACCGGGGAGCTGTTTTTT.

V usage is TRBV6-5 and J usage is TRBJ2-7; D is perhaps TRBD1 (5 bases). Trimming pared 4 bases from V and 0 bases from J, leaving 13 bases between. There are 15 residues in the CDR3. Per the germline V gene, CDR1 is MNHEY and CDR2 is SVGAGI. For the CDR3, the DNA is TGTGCCAGCAGTTTAAGTCCGACAGTCTCCTACGAGCAGTACTTC. Protein: CASSLSPTVSYEQYF.

This clone was seen more than once but under ten times. The chain couples TRBV7-9 to TRBJ1-1; TRBD1 matches 8 bases. Trimming removed 3 bases from V and 4 bases from J; junction bases left unmatched: 4. Germline CDR1 is SEHNR and CDR2 is FQNEAQ (reference sequence). The CDR3 covers 14 residues. This CDR3 reads CASSFDRGSTEAFF. In DNA, the CDR3 is TGTGCCAGCAGCTTTGACAGGGGTTCCACTGAAGCTTTCTTT.

This chain connects TRBV29-1 to TRBJ2-5; possible D gene TRBD1, 5 bases. CDR1 SQVTM and CDR2 ANQGSEA come from the germline V gene. V was shortened by 4 bases and J by 4 bases, with 13 bases between the two germline ends. The CDR3 runs 13 residues. The CDR3 loop is CSVGGTSRETQYF. The CDR3 nucleotides read TGCAGCGTTGGGGGCACCAGTCGAGAGACCCAGTACTTC. The full variable domain, its missing parts supplied by reference TRBV29-1 and TRBJ2-5, is SAVISQKPSRDICQRGTSLTIQCQVDSQVTMMFWYRQQPGQSLTLIATANQGSEATYESGFVIDKFPISRPNLTFSTLTVSNMSPEDSSIYLCSVGGTSRETQYFGPGTRLLVL.

This clone is a singleton in its sample. The chain has TRBV28 and TRBJ1-6; D is possibly TRBD1 (5 bases). The V end lost 6 bases, the J end lost 7 bases, and 19 bases lay between the germline ends. CDR3 size: 16 residues. Per the germline V gene, CDR1 is MDHEN and CDR2 is SYDVKM. CDR3 in amino acids: CASSRPPGTANSPLHF. The CDR3 bases are TGTGCCAGCAGCCGACCCCCCGGGACGGCCAATTCACCCCTCCACTTT.

The CDR3 is CASSLGGSAGLEQYF. The CDR3 DNA sequence: TGTGCCAGCAGCTTAGGAGGATCAGCGGGGCTCGAGCAGTACTTC. V gene TRBV7-2 combines with J gene TRBJ2-7; 7 positions agree with TRBD2. Germline trimming cut 1 base from V and 6 bases from J; bases unmatched to any gene: 9. Germline V gene lookup returns CDR1 SGHTA and CDR2 FQGNSA. The CDR3 contains 15 residues.

This chain links TRBV30 with TRBJ2-1; 10 positions agree with TRBD2. The CDR3 is 14 residues long. Germline V lookup: CDR1 GTSNPN, CDR2 SVGIG (reference sequence). The J segment lost 9 bases and the V segment lost 7 bases, leaving 12 bases of the junction unmatched. CDR3 loop: CAFEGGTSVAEQFF. CDR3 bases: TGTGCCTTTGAGGGCGGGACTAGCGTAGCTGAGCAGTTCTTC.

In its sample, this clone was seen a few times. The V and J genes are TRBV18 and TRBJ2-1; 9 positions match TRBD1. Trimming cost V 8 bases and J 2 bases; bases outside gene matches: 19. Germline V gene data show CDR1 as KGHSH and CDR2 as LQKENI. The CDR3 covers 19 residues. The CDR3 coding sequence is TGTGCCAGCACCCAGACCGGGACAGGGACAAACAAAACCTACAATGAGCAGTTCTTC. It encodes CASTQTGTGTNKTYNEQFF.

This chain uses TRBV5-4 with TRBJ2-3; D gene uncertain. The germline V and J ends were trimmed by 3 bases and 0 bases, with 8 bases remaining between them. This CDR3 has 14 amino acids. CDR1 and CDR2 from the germline V gene are SGHNT and YYREEE (reference sequence). CDR3 bases: TGTGCCAGCAGCTCGGTGGTTAGCACAGATACGCAGTATTTT. This encodes CASSSVVSTDTQYF.

V usage is TRBV7-9 and J usage is TRBJ2-5; 7 bases agree with TRBD2. V lost 0 bases to trimming and J lost 5 bases; unmatched junction nucleotides: 6. The CDR3 covers 15 residues. CDR1 is SEHNR, CDR2 FQNEAQ, per germline (reference sequence). CDR3 bases: TGTGCCAGCAGCTTAGCGTCCAGCGGGATTGAGACCCAGTACTTC. The encoded protein is CASSLASSGIETQYF.

The V and J genes are TRBV30 and TRBJ1-2; D remains unclear. Germline V gene lookup returns CDR1 GTSNPN and CDR2 SVGIG (reference sequence). This CDR3 is 14 amino acids long. V was clipped by 3 bases and J by 2 bases, with 13 bases between them. The CDR3 region is CAWRERSRNYGYTF. DNA of the CDR3: TGTGCCTGGAGAGAAAGGTCCAGAAACTATGGCTACACCTTC.

The CDR3 DNA sequence: TGTGCCAGCAGTCCCCCGGTGGGCCTCTCCTATAATTCACCCCTCCACTTT. Protein product: CASSPPVGLSYNSPLHF. The V gene is TRBV28, the J gene TRBJ1-6; D gene uncertain. The CDR3 covers 17 residues. Per germline, CDR1 MDHEN and CDR2 SYDVKM. Trimming stripped 5 bases from V and 0 bases from J, with 14 bases between. Full variable domain (rest looked up from reference TRBV28 and TRBJ1-6): DVKVTQSSRYLVKRTGEKVFLECVQDMDHENMFWYRQDPGLGLRLIYFSYDVKMKEKGDIPEGYSVSREKKERFSLILESASTNQTSMYLCASSPPVGLSYNSPLHFGNGTRLTVT.

The chain recombines TRBV7-9 with TRBJ2-3; 7 bases agree with TRBD2. The junction had 3 bases not matched to a gene; V was cut back by 2 bases and J by 1 base. The CDR3 is made up of 15 amino acids. CDR1 is SEHNR and CDR2 is FQNEAQ in the germline V gene (reference sequence). For the CDR3, the DNA is TGTGCCAGCAGCTTAACGGCGGGGGGCACAGATACGCAGTATTTT. Protein: CASSLTAGGTDTQYF.